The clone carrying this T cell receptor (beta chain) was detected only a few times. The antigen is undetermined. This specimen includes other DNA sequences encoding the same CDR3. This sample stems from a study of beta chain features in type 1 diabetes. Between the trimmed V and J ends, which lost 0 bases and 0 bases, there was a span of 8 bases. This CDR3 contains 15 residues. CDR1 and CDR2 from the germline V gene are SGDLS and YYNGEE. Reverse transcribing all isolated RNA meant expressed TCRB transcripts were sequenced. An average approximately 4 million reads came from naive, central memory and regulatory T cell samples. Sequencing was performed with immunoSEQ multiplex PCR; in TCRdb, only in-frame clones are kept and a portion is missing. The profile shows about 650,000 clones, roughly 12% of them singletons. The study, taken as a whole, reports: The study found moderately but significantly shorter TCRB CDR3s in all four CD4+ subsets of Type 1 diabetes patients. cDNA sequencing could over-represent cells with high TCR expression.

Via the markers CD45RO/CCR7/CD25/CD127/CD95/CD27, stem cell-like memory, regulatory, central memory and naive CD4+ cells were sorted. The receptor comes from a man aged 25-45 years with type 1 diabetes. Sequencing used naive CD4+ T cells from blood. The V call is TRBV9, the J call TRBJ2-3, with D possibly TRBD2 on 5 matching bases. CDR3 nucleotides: TGTGCCAGCAGCGTAGTCGGAGGCAGCACAGATACGCAGTATTTT. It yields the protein CASSVVGGSTDTQYF.